This TCR beta chain was sequenced in a study of CD8 T cells in Susac syndrome. It was treatment-naive patients with stable or active relapsing-remitting disease who made up the multiple sclerosis controls. From germline, CDR1 is SGDLS and CDR2 YYNGEE. Trimming removed 10 bases from V and 4 bases from J; junction bases left unmatched: 14. CDR3 length: 15 amino acids. cDNA came from about 0.5 to 1 ug RNA primed by random hexamers. TCR beta CDR3 was amplified by immunoSEQ multiplex PCR. This amplification extended across 54 Vbeta and 13 Jbeta segments. TCRdb ran MiXCR on the immunoSEQ multiplex PCR reads and lists one entry per CDR3 protein. The sample records around 180,000 distinct CDR3 sequences, approximately 95% being singletons.

The chain couples TRBV9 to TRBJ2-1; 7 nucleotides agree with TRBD1. This receptor was obtained from a human donor with multiple sclerosis. Sequenced sample: CD8+ T cells from PBMCs. In DNA form, the CDR3 reads TGTGCCGGAAACCCGATAACAGGGGCATACAATGAGCAGTTCTTC. It translates to CAGNPITGAYNEQFF.